Sequencing of this TCR beta chain was carried out in a study of hypomethylating agent response in myelodysplastic syndrome. Original analysis: Of approximately 150,000 unique clonotypes, approximately 1.5% were previously reported viral-epitope-specific in VDJdb. Assay used: immunoSEQ multiplex PCR; TCRdb lists only in-frame clones, some missing. V and J calls and clone size are as listed in that table; D and trimming were resolved from the DNA. The sample has approximately 4,200 clones, roughly 77% seen once. Concerning this clone itself: What it binds is not known.

Germline CDR1 is SGHDT and CDR2 is YYEEEE. This CDR3 region has 16 residues. Deletions cut 3 bases from V and 2 bases from J, with 16 bases between. Study results and limitations: After hypomethylating agent treatment, diversity and clonality showed no significant change, overall or by response. Shared GLIPH2 clusters possibly recognizing novel MDS antigens remain unconfirmed.

The sample was bone marrow, taken before or after starting hypomethylating agent treatment for myelodysplastic syndrome (not recorded which). This sequence originates from a human donor with myelodysplastic syndrome. J is TRBJ2-3 and V is TRBV5-6; D perhaps matches TRBD2 (6 bases). The CDR3 loop is CASSSDYPHYTDTQYF. The CDR3 coding sequence is TGTGCCAGCAGCTCGGACTATCCCCACTACACAGATACGCAGTATTTT.